These 26 T cell receptor beta chains were all obtained from the same sample, sequenced in a study of cytomegalovirus exposure and HLA in healthy donors. The PCR used 60 Vbeta and 13 Jbeta primers. TCRdb's table, derived via immunoSEQ multiplex PCR, lists solely in-frame clones and lacks some. This sample has about 160,000 clones, with around 84% found just once. Sequencing input: PBMCs. Source of these receptors: a man aged 18 to 29 in good health and CMV-seronegative.

The rearrangement links TRBV28 to TRBJ1-1; tentatively, D is TRBD1 (6 bases). Germline loops: CDR1 MDHEN, CDR2 SYDVKM. Between the trimmed V and J ends, which lost 4 bases and 0 bases, there was a span of 9 bases. CDR3 length equals 14 residues. This chain's CDR3 is CASSSGAMNTEAFF. In DNA, the CDR3 is TGTGCCAGCAGTTCAGGGGCCATGAACACTGAAGCTTTCTTT.

The chain combines TRBV27 with TRBJ2-5, with TRBD2 matching 8 bases. This CDR3 has 15 residues. Looked up from germline, CDR1 is MNHEY and CDR2 is SMNVEV (reference sequence). Unmatched junction bases numbered 7, after V lost 2 bases and J lost 5 bases. The CDR3 loop is CASSLTGGMGETQYF. As DNA, the CDR3 is TGTGCCAGCAGTTTAACGGGGGGGATGGGCGAGACCCAGTACTTC.

The chain's CDR3 is CASKGRGQTTEAFF. As DNA, the CDR3 is TGTGCCAGCAAGGGCAGGGGGCAGACCACTGAAGCTTTCTTT. The gene calls are TRBV6-1 and TRBJ1-1; 8 nucleotides align to TRBD1. V lost 7 bases and J lost 4; bases outside the gene matches: 8. The length of the CDR3 is 14 residues. In germline, CDR1 is MNHNS, CDR2 SASEGT.

This clone was seen only once. The V and J genes are TRBV4-1 and TRBJ1-5; perhaps TRBD1 as D (5 bases). This CDR3 region has 16 residues. Trimming took 1 base from V and 0 from J, leaving 10 bases between them. Per the germline V gene, CDR1 is MGHRA and CDR2 is YSYEKL. The CDR3 DNA follows: TGCGCCAGCAGCCAAGTTTTACAGGCTAGCAATCAGCCCCAGCATTTT. The encoded protein is CASSQVLQASNQPQHF.

This clone was picked up one time. This chain links TRBV5-1 with TRBJ1-2, with unresolved D. The CDR3 contains 14 residues. The V end was cut by 3 bases, the J end by 4 bases, with 13 bases between. CDR1 and CDR2 (germline): SGHRS, YFSETQ. CDR3 DNA sequence: TGCGCCAGCAGCTCGGGTTGGAGCGCCTATGGCTACACCTTC. Translating gives CASSSGWSAYGYTF.

The chain employs TRBV11-2 and TRBJ2-2, with D maybe TRBD1 (6 bases). This CDR3 is 15 amino acids long. Germline V gene data show CDR1 as SGHAT and CDR2 as FQNNGV. Trimming took 1 base from V and 3 from J, leaving 9 bases between them. The CDR3 reads CASSLGTGHTGELFF. CDR3 bases: TGTGCCAGCAGCTTAGGTACAGGGCACACCGGGGAGCTGTTTTTT.

The rearrangement joins TRBV28 to TRBJ1-5; D call uncertain. Germline-derived CDR1 and CDR2 are MDHEN and SYDVKM. The V end lost 3 bases, the J end lost 1 base, and 13 bases lay between the germline ends. This CDR3 has 16 residues. The DNA for the CDR3 is TGTGCCAGCAGTTTGGGTTTGGAGGGAAGCAATCAGCCCCAGCATTTT. Translating gives CASSLGLEGSNQPQHF.

The J gene is TRBJ1-4, the V gene TRBV7-8; no clear D. This CDR3 is built from 17 residues. The germline V gene has CDR1 SGHVS and CDR2 FQNEAQ. Trimming removed 0 bases from V and 0 bases from J, with 11 bases in between. CDR3 bases: TGTGCCAGCAGCTTAGCGGGCCCAGTTGCAACTAATGAAAAACTGTTTTTT. Translation: CASSLAGPVATNEKLFF.

The rearrangement joins TRBV28 to TRBJ2-1; 10 nucleotides match TRBD2. V lost 3 bases to trimming and J lost 7 bases; unmatched junction nucleotides: 3. This CDR3 region has 14 residues. Germline CDR1 reads MDHEN; CDR2 reads SYDVKM. The CDR3 coding sequence is TGTGCCAGCAGTTTGCTAGCGGGAGATAATGAGCAGTTCTTC. It specifies CASSLLAGDNEQFF.

V is TRBV25-1 and J is TRBJ1-6, with D tentatively TRBD1 (5 bases). Germline CDR1 and CDR2: MGHDK and SYGVNS. There are 16 residues in the CDR3. Trimming pared 0 bases from V and 7 bases from J, leaving 13 bases between. The CDR3 DNA reads TGTGCCAGCAGTGAATATCCCGACAGCTACAATTCACCCCTCCACTTT. Translated: CASSEYPDSYNSPLHF.

This chain uses TRBV27 with TRBJ2-5, with 9 bases aligning to TRBD2. Trimming removed 6 bases from V and 1 base from J; junction bases left unmatched: 9. Germline values: CDR1 MNHEY, CDR2 SMNVEV (reference sequence). This CDR3 is built from 16 residues. CDR3 sequence reads: CASSPRAGGIQETQYF. CDR3 nucleotides: TGTGCCAGCAGCCCTAGGGCGGGAGGGATCCAAGAGACCCAGTACTTC.

The chain carries TRBV5-8 and TRBJ1-5, with unresolved D. This CDR3 spans 15 amino acids. The germline gives CDR1 SGHTS, CDR2 YDEGEE. V shed 6 bases and J shed 2 bases, with 15 bases lying between them. Here the CDR3 reads CASNIGSMGNQPQHF. The CDR3 coding sequence is TGTGCCAGCAACATAGGGAGTATGGGCAATCAGCCCCAGCATTTT. Full variable domain (rest looked up from reference TRBV5-8 and TRBJ1-5): EAGVTQSPTHLIKTRGQQATLRCSPISGHTSVYWYQQALGLGLQFLLWYDEGEERNRGNFPPRFSGRQFPNYSSELNVNALELEDSALYLCASNIGSMGNQPQHFGDGTRLSIL.

The table lists this clone with a count of one. The V and J genes are TRBV9 and TRBJ2-2, with D uncertain. V was trimmed by 3 bases and J by 3 bases, leaving 15 bases between them. The CDR3 is 16 residues long. The germline V gene has CDR1 SGDLS and CDR2 YYNGEE. In nucleotides, the CDR3 is TGTGCCAGCAGCGCGACTTCTCGAATCGACACCGGGGAGCTGTTTTTT. Amino acids: CASSATSRIDTGELFF.

The V gene is TRBV30, the J gene TRBJ1-1; no firm D call. The CDR3 covers 15 residues. Trimming pared 2 bases from V and 0 bases from J, leaving 13 bases between. Germline CDR1 and CDR2: GTSNPN and SVGIG (reference sequence). CDR3 coding DNA: TGTGCCTGGAGTCACTTCTCGTTGGTGAACACTGAAGCTTTCTTT. This codes for CAWSHFSLVNTEAFF.

V is TRBV7-2 and J is TRBJ2-3; 7 bases are shared with TRBD2. V gave up 1 base and J gave up 6 bases; unmatched junction bases: 7. The CDR3 runs to 15 residues. Germline CDR1 is SGHTA and CDR2 is FQGNSA. The CDR3 bases are TGTGCCAGCAGCTTAGTAGCCAGGGAGGGGGATACGCAGTATTTT. It is translated as CASSLVAREGDTQYF.

The CDR3 is CASSLAGGSSYNEQFF. CDR3 DNA: TGTGCCAGCAGCTTGGCGGGAGGAAGCTCCTACAATGAGCAGTTCTTC. The V and J genes are TRBV5-4 and TRBJ2-1; the match to TRBD2 covers 7 bases. Germline assignment: CDR1 SGHNT and CDR2 YYREEE (reference sequence). The junction had 3 bases not matched to a gene; V was cut back by 0 bases and J by 0 bases. The CDR3 covers 16 residues.

The V gene is TRBV28, the J gene TRBJ1-1; D gene uncertain. Germline CDR1 MDHEN, CDR2 SYDVKM. V was clipped by 3 bases and J by 10 bases, with 18 bases between them. CDR3 size: 14 residues. The CDR3 bases are TGTGCCAGCAGTTTGTTTCGCCTGGGCGGGAGAGCTTTCTTT. Its protein is CASSLFRLGGRAFF.

The gene calls are TRBV9 and TRBJ2-1; the D gene is possibly TRBD1 (6 bases). The germline CDR1 and CDR2 sequences are SGDLS and YYNGEE. V lost 4 bases and J 0 bases, leaving 11 bases between the germline ends. The CDR3 loop spans 15 amino acids. In nucleotides, the CDR3 is TGTGCCAGCAGCTTCCGGGACAACTCCTACAATGAGCAGTTCTTC. It encodes CASSFRDNSYNEQFF.

The chain joins TRBV6-5 to TRBJ2-7, with TRBD1 as a possible D gene (6 bases). This CDR3 has 15 residues. Germline V gives CDR1 MNHEY, CDR2 SVGAGI. With 3 bases removed from V and 6 bases from J, the gap between germline ends came to 18 bases. Here the CDR3 DNA reads TGTGCCAGCAGTTATCCCAGGGTGGGGGCTCTCGAGCAGTACTTC. As protein: CASSYPRVGALEQYF.

This rearrangement joins TRBV28 to TRBJ2-7, with a possible D match to TRBD1 (5 bases). This CDR3 spans 15 amino acids. Germline V lookup: CDR1 MDHEN, CDR2 SYDVKM. V was trimmed by 2 bases and J by 0 bases, leaving 11 bases between them. The CDR3 protein is CASSLGAAGSYEQYF. The CDR3, as DNA: TGTGCCAGCAGTTTAGGGGCGGCAGGCTCCTACGAGCAGTACTTC.

This rearrangement joins TRBV19 to TRBJ2-2; tentative D call: TRBD2 (6 bases). Trimming removed 7 bases from V and 6 bases from J, with 15 bases in between. The CDR3 has 14 residues. Germline assignment: CDR1 LNHDA and CDR2 SQIVND (reference sequence). CDR3: CASTPRGIPGELFF. The CDR3, as DNA: TGTGCCAGTACCCCCCGGGGGATTCCCGGGGAGCTGTTTTTT.

V gene TRBV28 combines with J gene TRBJ2-5; D remains ambiguous. CDR3 length equals 16 residues. Germline lookup yields CDR1 MDHEN and CDR2 SYDVKM. V was pared by 1 base and J by 1 base, with 13 bases between. The chain's CDR3 is CASSLFQASFQETQYF. The DNA of the CDR3 is TGTGCCAGCAGTTTATTCCAGGCTTCGTTCCAAGAGACCCAGTACTTC.

This clone was observed a few times. The V and J genes are TRBV5-4 and TRBJ1-6, with D possibly being TRBD1 (6 bases). Germline V gene sequence: CDR1 SGHNT, CDR2 YYREEE (reference sequence). Trimming took 2 bases from V and 6 from J, leaving 12 bases between them. The CDR3 has 15 residues. The CDR3 loop reads CASSFSGAANSPLHF. The CDR3 coding sequence is TGTGCCAGCAGCTTCTCAGGGGCGGCTAATTCACCCCTCCACTTT. The full variable domain, with the rest looked up from reference TRBV5-4 and TRBJ1-6, is ETGVTQSPTHLIKTRGQQVTLRCSSQSGHNTVSWYQQALGQGPQFIFQYYREEENGRGNFPPRFSGLQFPNYSSELNVNALELDDSALYLCASSFSGAANSPLHFGNGTRLTVT.

This chain links TRBV2 with TRBJ2-7, with D perhaps TRBD1 (5 bases). The CDR3 runs 13 residues. CDR1 SNHLY and CDR2 FYNNEI come from the germline V gene. V was cut by 7 bases and J by 0 bases, with 10 bases left in between. As DNA, the CDR3 is TGTGCCAGCATGAGCAGGGCCTCCTACGAGCAGTACTTC. Translation gives CASMSRASYEQYF.

V is TRBV19 and J is TRBJ1-2; D might be TRBD1 (5 bases). The CDR3 extends over 14 amino acids. Trimming shortened V by 2 bases and J by 3 bases, and 10 bases separated the two germline ends. Germline V gene lookup returns CDR1 LNHDA and CDR2 SQIVND (reference sequence). The CDR3 loop reads CASSIPGGDYGYTF. Here the CDR3 DNA reads TGTGCCAGTAGTATACCGGGAGGGGACTATGGCTACACCTTC.

The genes are TRBV6-6 and TRBJ2-2; a possible D gene is TRBD1 (6 bases). Trimming removed 5 bases at V and 1 base at J, with 14 bases between. The germline gives CDR1 MNHNY, CDR2 SVGAGI (reference sequence). CDR3 length: 16 residues. This CDR3 reads CASSHAGTRNTGELFF. CDR3 coding DNA: TGTGCCAGCAGTCATGCCGGGACACGGAACACCGGGGAGCTGTTTTTT.